This T cell receptor (beta chain) was captured by sequencing in a study of T cell repertoires in cytomegalovirus infection. Looking at the study overall: Selected CMV epitopes included recently identified HLA-C-restricted ones as well as well-studied HLA-B-restricted ones. Public TCR beta signatures indicated both CMV infection and matching HLA type. Broader study findings: The cumulative frequency of public TCR beta families identified carriers of CMV plus the relevant HLA. Clonotypes of TCR beta that were HLA-C-restricted and CMV-specific dominated the ex vivo response.

TCRdb ran MiXCR on the reads and lists one entry per CDR3 protein. There are nearly 700,000 distinct CDR3 sequences in the sample; around 31% occur only once, and over 15% lies in the top ten. This clonotype was seen a handful of times. Its specificity is not known. Per the germline V gene, CDR1 is LNHDA and CDR2 is SQIVND (reference sequence). V shed 1 base and J shed 5 bases, with 14 bases lying between them. CDR3 length: 15 residues. V usage is TRBV19 and J usage is TRBJ2-5, with D perhaps TRBD1 (5 bases). The sequencing used cultured PBMCs, collected from culture after CMV antigen stimulation. The receptor was derived from a human donor in good health (CMV status not recorded). Some clones in this sample may be carry-over from other donors' samples. The CDR3 loop is CASSIGYTGAETQYF. The CDR3 DNA sequence: TGTGCCAGTAGTATAGGGTATACAGGAGCGGAGACCCAGTACTTC.